Below, one TCR beta chain is given with its context. Its matching antigen is unknown. The sample belongs to a study of T-cell reconstitution after alpha-beta-depleted transplantation in children. Study results and caveats: Where alpha-beta T cells came from about two months after transplant was reportedly several hundred expanded graft clones. At one year after transplant, newly produced T cells mostly accounted for T-cell counts and diversity. Surviving thymic progenitors and recipient T cells were the source of high TCRbeta diversity at day 60 in some patients.

This CDR3 contains 16 residues. V lost 5 bases, J lost 0 bases, and 16 bases lay in between. Germline V gives CDR1 MDHEN, CDR2 SYDVKM. The TCRbeta library incorporated unique molecular identifiers. TCRdb re-called the PCR reads through MiXCR, storing one row per CDR3 protein. The sample includes 250,000 or so distinct CDR3 sequences, 8.2% of them seen just once. The sample consisted of PBMCs, mostly from graft donor cells, taken 180 days after TCRalphabeta/CD19-depleted stem cell transplant. V usage is TRBV28 and J usage is TRBJ1-1, with D possibly TRBD1 on 5 matching bases. This sequence originates from a male patient aged 10-17 years who had a stem cell transplant for acute lymphoblastic leukemia, so the T cells may come from the graft donor. The CDR3 sequence is CASSPGDGPMNTEAFF. In DNA, the CDR3 is TGTGCCAGCAGTCCCGGGGACGGACCCATGAACACTGAAGCTTTCTTT.